This T cell receptor beta chain was documented in a study of blood T cell repertoires in COVID-19 (TCRdb year 2020). Background on the whole study: Samples covering the acute and convalescent phases of COVID-19 were provided by collaborators in the United States, Italy and Spain. The prospective study material was composed of cDNA or gDNA derived from T cells, B-cell-depleted T cells, or PBMCs. The dataset comprised deeply sampled blood TCRbeta repertoires from subjects exposed to, actively infected with, or recovered from COVID-19. The repertoires were released in a freely available public database intended as a resource for research on the immune response to SARS-CoV-2. Samples came from the ongoing ImmuneRACE study (first 160 participants) plus 1,254 subjects from 6 global collaborators. Sample metadata almost always included a de-identified subject ID, COVID-19 status, age in years and sex. Where available, HLA class I and class II types were obtained from metadata supplied by the sample provider rather than from assay-based typing. Findings and caveats that apply to the study as a whole: Clinical and demographic metadata were provided uncurated, with the amount varying by source and participant.

The cysteine opens and the phenylalanine closes a CDR3 of 14 amino acids. Just the 42-base CDR3 DNA is kept, in frame starting at base 1. V loses 2 bases of germline sequence and J loses 14 bases, and the interval between the two ends is 16 bases. From a lookup of the germline V gene, CDR1 and CDR2 are SGHAT and FQNNGV. The immunoSEQ Assay, a bias-controlled multiplex PCR, was used to amplify TCRbeta CDR3 regions from genomic DNA. The original pipeline was this. Within the assay, amplification of reference gene primers was used to estimate how many nucleated cells each sample contained. To quantify the absolute abundance of each unique TCRbeta CDR3 rearrangement, sequence reads were collapsed and filtered. For each sample, productive Simpson clonality was calculated as the square root of Simpson's diversity index over productive rearrangements. TCRdb provides this immuneACCESS table in a form limited to in-frame rearrangements. Some clones are lacking; in checked studies, under half of them reflect an unresolved V gene, and why the rest are absent is not known. V and J calls and clone size are copied from that table; D and trimming were computed from the DNA. Counted in this sample were 150,000 to 200,000 clones; 87% of them appeared once. The ten largest clones represent about 7% of the sample.

Participants in the prospective study were enrolled through a virtual design, were aged 18 to 89 years, and lived in roughly 24 United States geographic areas. In the prospective study, cohorts were assigned on the basis of participant-reported clinical history obtained from a screening survey and a study questionnaire. ImmuneRACE Cohort 3 recovered participants were defined by two consecutive negative NP/OP PCR tests, healthcare professional clearance, or symptom resolution. In the prospective study, whole blood, serum and a nasopharyngeal or oropharyngeal swab were collected from each participant by mobile phlebotomists. Participants in the prospective study had the option to provide additional blood draws and questionnaires over a roughly 2-month period. Blood samples from the prospective study were shipped frozen or at room temperature prior to DNA extraction. A note on this clone: It lacks a known antigen. No quality values exist for individual bases; no much larger clone is one base distant.

Sequences were obtained from PBMCs or T cells enriched from blood (not recorded which). The rearrangement combines TRBV11-2 with TRBJ2-6; TRBD1 is a weak D gene call, 7 bases matching. This TCR came from a woman aged 45-65 years who had recovered from COVID-19. DNA sequence: TGTGCCAGCAGCTTACGTTCCCAGGGGGGCTTCCTGACTTTC. Its product reads: CASSLRSQGGFLTF.